A selection of T cell receptor beta chains follows, all from one sample in a study of blood T cell repertoires in COVID-19. Using immunoSEQ multiplex PCR, the repertoire was profiled, and TCRdb retains in-frame clones only, with some absent. The repertoire holds 300,000 to 450,000 clones, with roughly nine tenths as singletons. The source material was PBMCs or T cells enriched from blood (not recorded which). Every receptor here comes from a man between 18 and 29 years old who had recovered from COVID-19. CDR3s include the opening cysteine and the closing phenylalanine or tryptophan. A D gene is named only where the DNA matches it firmly. Clone size is shown for a subset of rows, as once, few, many or a class of expanded clone.

clone size	D gene	V gene	CDR3 length	CDR3 protein
.	.	TRBV5-6	14	CASLIVGGNYGYTF
.	TRBD1	TRBV15	15	CATSRAGGWDYGYTF
.	.	TRBV2	14	CASSGPTGVTEAFF
once	TRBD1	TRBV24-1	16	CATSDPGQGGNQPQHF
.	TRBD2	TRBV7-9	14	CASSPAGDYNEQFF
.	.	TRBV14	16	CASSQDGGRRNYGYTF
.	.	TRBV21-1	20	CASSKRGRCGPISWSGGYTF
.	.	TRBV28	12	CASRTLLGGYTF
.	TRBD1	TRBV9	18	CASSTHQWGQGGGNTIYF
.	.	TRBV7-2	15	CASSLGVNTGNIQYF
.	.	TRBV2	11	CASRYNQPQHF
.	TRBD1	TRBV7-8	16	CASSSQTGAPVAEQYF
.	TRBD2	TRBV25-1	16	CASSESTGGAHNEQFF
.	.	TRBV5-5	15	CASSFEIARTYEQYF
.	.	TRBV11-2	14	CASSPNRGHNEQFF
.	.	TRBV10-3	16	CAIGRGSELSPDTQYF
.	.	TRBV13	17	CASSFFPERSSGNTIYF
.	TRBD1	TRBV2	12	CASVGDRYEQYF
.	.	TRBV6-5	14	CASSLGAVNTEAFF
.	.	TRBV7-3	16	CASSSTTTLGYNEQFF
.	TRBD2	TRBV9	19	CASSAVRRSLAGEGGTQYF
.	.	TRBV18	14	CASSPRVMNTEAFF
.	TRBD1	TRBV5-6	13	CASTPGTVYGYTF
.	.	TRBV30	13	CAWTGSPNTEAFF
.	.	TRBV30	15	CAWSGSSSGANVLTF
.	.	TRBV9	14	CASSVDEGGYEQYF
.	TRBD2	TRBV28	19	CASSFSYHGGTSGANVLTF
.	.	TRBV12-3/TRBV12-4	12	CASSLNKPEQYF
.	.	TRBV28	12	CASSFGRGGYTF
.	.	TRBV25-1	14	CASSETGLNQPQHF
.	.	TRBV7-9	16	CASSLAGLLSYNEQFF
few	TRBD1	TRBV9	23	CASIAYRDSVRLPQKYSNQPQHF
.	.	TRBV5-1	15	CASSSVAGTADTQYF
.	TRBD1	TRBV28	15	CASRPPGQGASPLHF
.	.	TRBV27	13	CASSLAYGGELFF
few	TRBD1	TRBV5-1	14	CASSTGQANQPQHF